This T cell receptor (beta chain) was captured in a study of CD8 T cells in Susac syndrome. Study results and caveats: The number of Susac-specific public clones found was 15 to 20 in total CD8+ repertoires and a few in CD8+ TEMRA repertoires. Peak Susac CD8+ clonal expansion was seen in TEMRA cells and active patients.

Remarks on this clonotype: Its specificity is not known.

CD8+ and CD4+ T cells circulating in blood were sequenced for TCR beta. CDR3 length: 14 residues. Germline V gene sequence: CDR1 SGHDT, CDR2 YYEEEE. Trimming took 3 bases from V and 5 from J, leaving 15 bases between them. It was with random hexamers that roughly 0.5 to 1 ug RNA was reverse transcribed. TCRdb re-derived calls from the immunoSEQ multiplex PCR reads in MiXCR, one entry per CDR3 protein. This table holds tens of thousands of distinct CDR3 sequences, over 90% found once. The genes are TRBV5-6 and TRBJ2-7; D could derive from TRBD1 or TRBD2 (5 bases each). Material: CD8+ T cells from PBMCs. The sequence was obtained from a human donor with Susac syndrome. The CDR3 DNA is TGTGCCAGCAGCTGGGGACGGCCTTTGGACGAGCAGTACTTC. Encoded protein: CASSWGRPLDEQYF.